This T cell receptor beta chain was captured in a study of blood T cells in healthy people across ages. Concerning this clonotype itself: What it binds is not known.

Samples each had at least 5 micrograms of total RNA extracted. The authors ran a second PCR of 7 to 11 cycles using a sample-barcoded 5' primer and a J-beta primer mix. TCRdb analysed the 5' RACE reads with MiXCR anew, one entry per CDR3 protein. The profile shows about 1 million distinct CDR3 sequences, more than 40% of them singletons. CDR3 length: 17 amino acids. V was pared by 1 base and J by 0 bases, with 16 bases between. From germline, CDR1 is MNHEY and CDR2 SVGAGI. Study results and caveats: Compared with aged donors, long-lived donors showed fewer expanded clones, suggesting selection. A roughly linear fall in TCR beta diversity per million T cells was seen with increasing age.

The sequence was obtained from an older woman in good health. The V call is TRBV6-5, the J call TRBJ2-7; possible D gene TRBD1, 6 bases. Sample: blood. Here the CDR3 reads CASSYFSLRTASYEQYF. The CDR3 coding sequence is TGTGCCAGCAGTTACTTCTCTCTTAGGACAGCCTCCTACGAGCAGTACTTC.